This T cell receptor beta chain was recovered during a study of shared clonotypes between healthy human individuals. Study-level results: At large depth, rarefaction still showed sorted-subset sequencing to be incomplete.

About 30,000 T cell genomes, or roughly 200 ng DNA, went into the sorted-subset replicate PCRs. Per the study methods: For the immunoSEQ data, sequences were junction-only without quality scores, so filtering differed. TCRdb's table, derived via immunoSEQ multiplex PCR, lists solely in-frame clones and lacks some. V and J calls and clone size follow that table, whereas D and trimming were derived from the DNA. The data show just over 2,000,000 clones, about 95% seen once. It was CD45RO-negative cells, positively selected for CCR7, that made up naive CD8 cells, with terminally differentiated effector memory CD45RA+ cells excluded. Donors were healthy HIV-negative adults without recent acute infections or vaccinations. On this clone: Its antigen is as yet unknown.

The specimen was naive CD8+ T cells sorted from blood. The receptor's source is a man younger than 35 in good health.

Written as DNA, the CDR3 is TGCGCCAGCAGCCCAACCGCGGGGCGTATCCAAGAGACCCAGTACTTC. It is translated as CASSPTAGRIQETQYF. The chain employs TRBV5-1 and TRBJ2-5; TRBD2 might be the D (6 bases). CDR1 SGHRS and CDR2 YFSETQ come from the germline V gene. Trimming cost V 4 bases and J 1 base, with 17 bases left between them. The CDR3 covers 16 residues.